A single sample is the source of the 28 T cell receptor beta chains below, sequenced in a study of cytomegalovirus exposure and HLA in healthy donors. PCR amplification relied on 60 Vbeta primers (plus 13 Jbeta primers). Only in-frame clones appear in the TCRdb table, and some are missing; sequencing was by immunoSEQ multiplex PCR. This repertoire shows around 150,000 clones, roughly 70% found once; its top ten account for roughly 7.1%. What was sequenced was PBMCs. The receptors originated from a middle-aged man in good health and CMV-seropositive.

The rearrangement links TRBV6-6 to TRBJ2-7, with 10 nucleotides matching TRBD2. Germline V gene data show CDR1 as MNHNY and CDR2 as SVGAGI (reference sequence). V shed 5 bases, J shed 7 bases, and the junction held 14 bases outside the gene matches. This CDR3 is built from 16 residues. The CDR3 DNA sequence: TGTGCCAGCAGTAGGGGGCTTAATAGCGGGGGGCCTGAGCAGTACTTC. This encodes CASSRGLNSGGPEQYF.

V gene TRBV11-1 combines with J gene TRBJ2-7; 8 bases map to TRBD2. V was pared by 5 bases and J by 3 bases, with 9 bases of the junction left unmatched. CDR3 length: 15 residues. The germline gives CDR1 SGHAT, CDR2 FQDESV (reference sequence). The CDR3 is CASSPTGGVSYEQYF. CDR3 nucleotides: TGTGCCAGCAGCCCTACCGGGGGGGTGAGCTACGAGCAGTACTTC.

This clone showed up just a few times. The genes are TRBV7-6 and TRBJ2-3; D perhaps matches TRBD2 (5 bases). Trimming removed 3 bases from V and 0 bases from J, with 7 bases in between. This CDR3 region has 14 residues. Germline values: CDR1 SGHVS, CDR2 FNYEAQ. CDR3 DNA: TGTGCCAGCAGCTTCGGGGATAGCACAGATACGCAGTATTTT. Amino acids: CASSFGDSTDTQYF.

This clone was found a few times. The genes are TRBV11-2 and TRBJ1-2, with TRBD1 as a possible D gene (5 bases). CDR3 size: 15 residues. Deletions cut 1 base from V and 4 bases from J, with 13 bases between. Germline V CDR1 and CDR2: SGHAT, FQNNGV. CDR3 amino acids: CASSLVDRPLYGYTF. CDR3 in DNA: TGTGCCAGCAGCTTAGTAGACAGACCACTCTATGGCTACACCTTC.

The CDR3 loop reads CASSGGVAYEQYF. The CDR3 coding sequence is TGTGCCAGCAGTGGGGGGGTTGCCTACGAGCAGTACTTC. V and J are TRBV6-5 and TRBJ2-7, with TRBD2 matching 7 bases. Trimming at V came to 5 bases and at J to 2 bases, leaving 3 bases not matched to a gene. This CDR3 is built from 13 residues. CDR1 MNHEY and CDR2 SVGAGI come from the germline V gene.

The chain employs TRBV10-3 and TRBJ1-3; D call uncertain. CDR1 ENHRY and CDR2 SYGVKD come from the germline V gene. The V end lost 0 bases, the J end lost 16 bases, and 13 bases lay between the germline ends. This CDR3 contains 12 residues. The CDR3 loop reads CAISESKAGFYF. CDR3 DNA: TGTGCCATCAGTGAGTCGAAGGCCGGGTTTTATTTT.

This clone appeared a few times. This chain connects TRBV9 to TRBJ1-1; no clear D gene. CDR3 length equals 12 residues. The ends were cut back, 3 bases at V and 7 bases at J, with 10 bases in the middle. Germline V lookup: CDR1 SGDLS, CDR2 YYNGEE. Here the CDR3 reads CASSAIGREAFF. DNA of the CDR3: TGTGCCAGCAGCGCCATTGGCCGTGAAGCTTTCTTT.

The rearrangement links TRBV9 to TRBJ2-1; TRBD2 agrees at 8 bases. Germline-derived CDR1 and CDR2 are SGDLS and YYNGEE. CDR3 length: 11 amino acids. Unmatched junction bases numbered 2, after V lost 5 bases and J lost 10 bases. CDR3: CASSRGGEQFF. The CDR3 DNA reads TGTGCCAGCAGTCGGGGGGGCGAGCAGTTCTTC.

This rearrangement joins TRBV11-2 to TRBJ1-6, with 9 bases that match TRBD1. CDR1 and CDR2 from the germline V gene are SGHAT and FQNNGV. With 3 bases clipped from V and 7 bases from J, the junction kept 1 base outside the gene matches. This CDR3 has 14 residues. The CDR3 protein is CASSFGTGNSPLHF. The CDR3 bases are TGTGCCAGCAGCTTCGGGACAGGGAATTCACCCCTCCACTTT.

The genes are TRBV5-1 and TRBJ2-5, with a tentative D call TRBD1 (5 bases). CDR3 length: 15 amino acids. CDR1 SGHRS and CDR2 YFSETQ come from the germline V gene. V lost 7 bases and J lost 5, with 21 bases in between. The DNA of the CDR3 is TGCGCCAGCCAAACCCGACAGTCCTCCGGTGAGACCCAGTACTTC. It is translated as CASQTRQSSGETQYF.

The chain joins TRBV7-9 to TRBJ2-2, with D possibly TRBD2 on 6 matching bases. The germline CDR1 and CDR2 sequences are SEHNR and FQNEAQ (reference sequence). This CDR3 has 16 amino acids. Deletions cut 0 bases from V and 3 bases from J, with 11 bases between. DNA of the CDR3: TGTGCCAGCAGCTTAGCGTACGGAGGGGACACCGGGGAGCTGTTTTTT. Translating it yields CASSLAYGGDTGELFF.

The chain recombines TRBV9 with TRBJ2-5; possibly TRBD1 for D (5 bases). The germline V gene has CDR1 SGDLS and CDR2 YYNGEE. The V end was cut by 0 bases, the J end by 2 bases, with 14 bases between. The length of the CDR3 is 16 residues. The CDR3 sequence is CASSVVAGWEQETQYF. The CDR3 DNA reads TGTGCCAGCAGCGTAGTTGCAGGGTGGGAACAAGAGACCCAGTACTTC.

The V call is TRBV13, the J call TRBJ1-5, with D perhaps TRBD1 (6 bases). V lost 5 bases to trimming and J lost 6 bases, with 17 bases between them. The length of the CDR3 is 15 residues. Germline V gene lookup returns CDR1 PRHDT and CDR2 FYEKMQ (reference sequence). CDR3 protein: CASSTRQDTSQPQHF. CDR3 in DNA: TGTGCCAGCAGCACGAGACAGGATACCAGTCAGCCCCAGCATTTT.

The CDR3 loop reads CASSSLTGGAGEQYF. The CDR3 DNA is TGCGCCAGCAGCTCTCTCACAGGGGGCGCGGGGGAGCAGTACTTC. The gene calls are TRBV5-1 and TRBJ2-7; TRBD1 matches at 9 bases. This CDR3 comprises 15 residues. With 3 bases clipped from V and 7 bases from J, the junction kept 11 bases outside the gene matches. CDR1 is SGHRS and CDR2 is YFSETQ in the germline V gene. Looking up the rest from reference TRBV5-1 and TRBJ2-7 gives the full variable domain: KAGVTQTPRYLIKTRGQQVTLSCSPISGHRSVSWYQQTPGQGLQFLFEYFSETQRNKGNFPGRFSGRQFSNSRSEMNVSTLELGDSALYLCASSSLTGGAGEQYFGPGTRLTVT.

J is TRBJ2-7 and V is TRBV6-6, with 10 nucleotides matching TRBD1. Germline assignment: CDR1 MNHNY and CDR2 SVGAGI (reference sequence). V was clipped by 4 bases and J by 2 bases; unmatched bases: 2. The CDR3 spans 14 residues. Here the CDR3 reads CASSWDRGPYEQYF. CDR3 coding DNA: TGTGCCAGCAGTTGGGACAGGGGACCCTACGAGCAGTACTTC.

This clone was observed once. This chain connects TRBV6-5 to TRBJ1-1, with TRBD1 matching over 9 bases. The CDR3 extends over 14 amino acids. Germline CDR1 reads MNHEY; CDR2 reads SVGAGI. V lost 5 bases to trimming and J lost 1 base; unmatched junction nucleotides: 2. The CDR3 is CASSTGGWNTEAFF. The CDR3 DNA sequence: TGTGCCAGCAGTACAGGGGGCTGGAACACTGAAGCTTTCTTT.

This clone has a handful of counts. V gene TRBV7-9 combines with J gene TRBJ1-5, with D possibly TRBD1 on 6 matching bases. Germline CDR1 and CDR2: SEHNR and FQNEAQ (reference sequence). V was cut by 3 bases and J by 5 bases, with 11 bases left in between. The CDR3 loop spans 14 amino acids. The chain's CDR3 is CASSFGQKDQPQHF. The CDR3 bases are TGTGCCAGCAGCTTTGGACAGAAGGATCAGCCCCAGCATTTT.

This clone showed up just a few times. This chain joins TRBV4-1 and TRBJ2-7; D might be TRBD1 (6 bases). The V gene lost 5 bases and the J gene lost 0 bases, with 14 bases spanning the gap. Germline CDR1 is MGHRA and CDR2 is YSYEKL. This CDR3 comprises 15 residues. For the CDR3, the DNA is TGCGCCAGCAGCAGGTTAGGGGACACCTCCTACGAGCAGTACTTC. Protein sequence: CASSRLGDTSYEQYF.

Only a few counts were recorded for this clone. DNA for the CDR3: TGTGCCAGCAGCGGGACAGGGTCAAACAATGAGCAGTTCTTC. Its protein is CASSGTGSNNEQFF. J is TRBJ2-1 and V is TRBV7-3; 9 positions agree with TRBD1. Germline V gene lookup returns CDR1 SGHTA and CDR2 FQGTGA. The CDR3 has 14 residues. The junction had 4 bases not matched to a gene; V was cut back by 5 bases and J by 5 bases.

V is TRBV20-1 and J is TRBJ2-2; D uncertain. The CDR3 contains 11 residues. Germline V gives CDR1 DFQATT, CDR2 SNEGSKA (reference sequence). V shed 5 bases and J shed 8 bases, with 9 bases lying between them. The DNA of the CDR3 is TGCAGTGCTCCCTCCCCGGGGGAGCTGTTTTTT. This sequence encodes CSAPSPGELFF.

V and J are TRBV5-5 and TRBJ1-6, with D unresolved. Trimming took 4 bases from V and 6 from J, leaving 14 bases between them. The germline V gene encodes CDR1 SGHKS and CDR2 YYEKEE (reference sequence). The CDR3 consists of 15 residues. The CDR3 DNA follows: TGTGCCAGCAGCCTGAGTAGCATACGTAATTCACCCCTCCACTTT. Translating it yields CASSLSSIRNSPLHF.

V is TRBV7-9 and J is TRBJ1-4, with D hard to call. The CDR3 totals 14 residues. V gave up 8 bases and J gave up 3 bases, with 13 bases separating them. Germline values: CDR1 SEHNR, CDR2 FQNEAQ (reference sequence). The CDR3 here is CASAPIGANEKLFF. CDR3 bases: TGTGCCAGCGCCCCTATAGGAGCTAATGAAAAACTGTTTTTT.

The rearrangement joins TRBV7-3 to TRBJ2-2, with 10 positions matching TRBD2. The J segment lost 8 bases and the V segment lost 4 bases, leaving 13 bases of the junction unmatched. The CDR3 runs to 17 residues. Looked up from germline, CDR1 is SGHTA and CDR2 is FQGTGA. CDR3 DNA sequence: TGTGCCAGCAGCTCTCCGAGCGGGGGGGGCCCCTTTGGGGAGCTGTTTTTT. This encodes CASSSPSGGGPFGELFF. Based on the CDR3 plus reference TRBV7-3 and TRBJ2-2, the full variable domain is GAGVSQTPSNKVTEKGKYVELRCDPISGHTALYWYRQSLGQGPEFLIYFQGTGAADDSGLPNDRFFAVRPEGSVSTLKIQRTERGDSAVYLCASSSPSGGGPFGELFFGEGSRLTVL.

V and J are TRBV11-2 and TRBJ2-7; 8 bases are a match to TRBD1. CDR1 is SGHAT and CDR2 is FQNNGV in the germline V gene. With V trimmed by 5 bases and J by 0 bases, 3 bases remained unmatched. The CDR3 consists of 14 residues. The CDR3 bases are TGTGCCAGCAGCATTACAGGGGGCTCCTACGAGCAGTACTTC. Translation: CASSITGGSYEQYF.

The CDR3: CASSEIVRGGEQYF. The CDR3, as DNA: TGTGCCAGCAGTGAAATAGTACGGGGAGGCGAGCAGTACTTC. This chain links TRBV6-1 with TRBJ2-7; tentative D call: TRBD2 (6 bases). Trimming pared 2 bases from V and 6 bases from J, leaving 14 bases between. The CDR3 contains 14 residues. Looked up from germline, CDR1 is MNHNS and CDR2 is SASEGT.

The CDR3 sequence is CASSGTGAVQPQHF. The CDR3 bases are TGTGCCAGCAGTGGGACAGGGGCTGTTCAGCCCCAGCATTTT. The chain has TRBV21-1 and TRBJ1-5; TRBD1, as called in the table, went unchecked against the DNA. TRBV21-1 is a recognized pseudogene. This CDR3 has 14 residues.

This clone was observed a few times. The rearrangement joins TRBV4-3 to TRBJ1-2, with TRBD1 matching 8 bases. CDR1 LGHNA and CDR2 YSLEER come from the germline V gene. The CDR3 length is 14 residues. With 4 bases clipped from V and 8 bases from J, the junction kept 9 bases outside the gene matches. In nucleotides, the CDR3 is TGCGCCAGCAGCCCGATGGACAGGGATGAAGGCTACACCTTC. It specifies CASSPMDRDEGYTF.

Only one count was recorded for this clone. The chain combines TRBV7-9 with TRBJ1-2; no definite D call. CDR1 and CDR2 (germline): SEHNR, FQNEAQ (reference sequence). The germline V and J ends were trimmed by 5 bases and 2 bases, with 15 bases remaining between them. The CDR3 consists of 15 residues. This chain's CDR3 is CASSPVGRVNYGYTF. CDR3 DNA sequence: TGTGCCAGCAGCCCCGTGGGGAGAGTAAACTATGGCTACACCTTC.